The rows below give T cell receptor beta chains drawn from one sample of a study of T cells in Graves' hyperthyroidism and ophthalmopathy. Each CDR3 protein gets one entry after TCRdb re-called the multiplex PCR reads with MiXCR. In the table there are approximately 640,000 distinct CDR3 sequences, roughly 15% of which are singletons. The sample taken for sequencing was blood. These receptors were obtained from a woman in her 30s with Graves' hyperthyroidism. CDR3s include the opening cysteine and the closing phenylalanine or tryptophan. The D gene is left open where the match is weak. Only some rows state a clone size, as once, few, many or a class for expanded clones.

TRBV11-2	TRBJ2-3	-	-	TGTGCCAGCAGCCAAGATGGATCGGGAGTTAGCACAGATACGCAGTATTTT	CASSQDGSGVSTDTQYF
TRBV20-1	TRBJ2-1	few	TRBD2	TGCAGTGCTCAAAAAAAGAGACTAGCGGGAGGGAGTGAGCAGTTCTTC	CSAQKKRLAGGSEQFF
TRBV6-1	TRBJ1-4	-	-	TGTGCCAGCAGCGAAGGGCTGGCAACTAATGAAAAACTGTTTTTT	CASSEGLATNEKLFF
TRBV7-3	TRBJ2-1	-	TRBD2	TGTGCCAGCAGCGAAAGACTAGCGGGAAACAATGAGCAGTTCTTC	CASSERLAGNNEQFF
TRBV27	TRBJ1-2	many	TRBD1	TGTGCCAGCAGTCCCCCAGGGGAGGGGGCCCAACATCGCTACACCTTC	CASSPPGEGAQHRYTF
TRBV20-1	TRBJ2-3	many	TRBD2	TGCAGTGCCCTCAAACTAGCGGGAGAGACAGATACGCAGTATTTT	CSALKLAGETDTQYF
TRBV24-1	TRBJ1-2	-	-	TGTGCCACCAGTGGCGGCCCCTATGGCTACACCTTC	CATSGGPYGYTF
TRBV20-1	TRBJ2-7	many	TRBD2	TGCAGTGCTCTCCCGGCAGGGAGGGGTTGGAACGAGCAGTACTTC	CSALPAGRGWNEQYF
TRBV3-1	TRBJ1-2	many	-	TGTGCCAGCAGCCAATTACAGGGTGGTGGCTACACCTTC	CASSQLQGGGYTF
TRBV19	TRBJ1-1	-	-	TGTGCCAGCGGGACCCTTTATGAGGGAACTGAAGCTTTCTTT	CASGTLYEGTEAFF
TRBV20-1	TRBJ1-3	once	-	TGCAGTGCTAGCATGGGGGGAAACACCATATATTTT	CSASMGGNTIYF
TRBV10-3	TRBJ2-5	-	-	TGTGCCATCAGTGCAGGCGGGGAGACCCAGTACTTC	CAISAGGETQYF
TRBV9	TRBJ2-1	few	-	TGTGCCAGCAGCGTAACCGATAATGAGCAGTTCTTC	CASSVTDNEQFF
TRBV5-1	TRBJ2-2	many	TRBD1	TGCGCCAGCAGCCTACCCGGGACAGCCACAACGGACACCGGGGAGCTGTTTTTT	CASSLPGTATTDTGELFF
TRBV30	TRBJ2-7	-	-	TGTGCCTGCGGGGACAACTCCTACGAGCAGTACTTC	CACGDNSYEQYF
TRBV28	TRBJ2-1	many	-	TGTGCCAGCCAATCCCTCAGGGGGGGGTACAATGAGCAGTTCTTC	CASQSLRGGYNEQFF
TRBV4-3	TRBJ2-5	-	TRBD2	TGCGCCAGCAGCCAAGAAACGGGATTAGCGGGAGGAGAGACCCAGTACTTC	CASSQETGLAGGETQYF
TRBV12-3/TRBV12-4	TRBJ1-3	-	-	TGTGCCAGCAGTTTTTCGGGGGGCACTGGAAACACCATATATTTT	CASSFSGGTGNTIYF
TRBV28	TRBJ2-1	many	TRBD2	TGTGCCAGCAGTTTATTACTAGCGGGATCCTACAATGAGCAGTTCTTC	CASSLLLAGSYNEQFF
TRBV28	TRBJ1-1	medium-sized	-	TGTGCCAGCAGTTTTGGAGGGAGAACTGAAGCTTTCTTT	CASSFGGRTEAFF
TRBV6-1	TRBJ1-1	many	-	TGTGCCAGCAGACTCGACACTGAAGCTTTCTTT	CASRLDTEAFF
TRBV28	TRBJ1-4	many	TRBD1	TGTGCCAGCTGGGACAGGGGGAATGAAAAACTGTTTTTT	CASWDRGNEKLFF
TRBV7-8	TRBJ1-1	many	-	TGTGCCAGCAGTGACGAGGCGACTGAAGCTTTCTTT	CASSDEATEAFF
TRBV12-3/TRBV12-4	TRBJ1-3	-	-	TGTGCCAGCAGTTTACGCCTATTCTCTGGAGACACCATATATTTT	CASSLRLFSGDTIYF
TRBV24-1	TRBJ2-2	-	-	TGTGCCACCAGTGATTTCCTGAACACGACCGGGGAGCTGTTTTTT	CATSDFLNTTGELFF
TRBV5-5	TRBJ2-7	many	TRBD1	TGTGCCAGCAGCTTGGCTCAGGGGGCGATCGAGCAGTACTTC	CASSLAQGAIEQYF
TRBV6-1	TRBJ1-5	many	-	TGTGCCAGCAGTCCAGCCCGTCCTCAGCCCCAGCATTTT	CASSPARPQPQHF
TRBV11-1	TRBJ2-5	many	TRBD1	TGTGCCAGCAGCCCGGGACAGACAGAGACCCAGTACTTC	CASSPGQTETQYF